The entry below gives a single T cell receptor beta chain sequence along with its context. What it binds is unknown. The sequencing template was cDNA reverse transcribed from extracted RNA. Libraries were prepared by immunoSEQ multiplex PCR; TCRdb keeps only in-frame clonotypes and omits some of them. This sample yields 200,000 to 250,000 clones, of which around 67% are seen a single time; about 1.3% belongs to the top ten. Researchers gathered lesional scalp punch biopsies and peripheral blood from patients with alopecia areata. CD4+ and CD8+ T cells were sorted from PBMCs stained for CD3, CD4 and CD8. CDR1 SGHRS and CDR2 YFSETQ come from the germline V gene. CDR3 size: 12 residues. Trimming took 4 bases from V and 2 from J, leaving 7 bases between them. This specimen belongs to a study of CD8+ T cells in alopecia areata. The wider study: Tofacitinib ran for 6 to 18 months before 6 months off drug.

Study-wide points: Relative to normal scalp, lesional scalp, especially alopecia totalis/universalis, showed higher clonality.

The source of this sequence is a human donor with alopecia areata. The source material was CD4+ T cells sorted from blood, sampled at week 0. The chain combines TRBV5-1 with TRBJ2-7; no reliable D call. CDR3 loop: CASSRGAYEQYF. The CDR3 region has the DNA TGCGCCAGCAGCAGAGGAGCCTACGAGCAGTACTTC.